One sample yielded the 20 T cell receptor beta chains listed below, sequenced in a study of T cell clusters in autoimmune cytopenias. TRB rearrangements were amplified by touch-down multiplex PCR with mixed TRB-A/B primers. TCRdb reprocessed the multiplex PCR reads and stores each CDR3 protein as one record, lacking DNA. The repertoire table contains fewer than 8,500 distinct CDR3 sequences. Some 40,000 genome equivalents of blood DNA were amplified for TRB. A further study also used this sample, focusing on T cell repertoires in aging, cancer and after chemotherapy.

Source material: peripheral blood. These receptors all stem from a human donor in good health.

The chain links TRBV27 to TRBJ2-5; TCRdb's D call, TRBD2, is unchecked because there is no DNA. Germline V gene sequence: CDR1 MNHEY, CDR2 SMNVEV (reference sequence). This CDR3 is 15 amino acids long. The CDR3 spells CASSGLPGAQETQYF.

This clonotype is called medium-sized (0.01 to 0.1%) based on its frequency. CDR3 region: CSGELQRPNEQFF. The V and J genes are TRBV29-1 and TRBJ2-1. This CDR3 has 13 residues. Germline V CDR1 and CDR2: SQVTM, ANQGSEA.

The J gene is TRBJ1-4, the V gene TRBV6-5. Per the germline V gene, CDR1 is MNHEY and CDR2 is SVGAGI. The CDR3 length is 14 residues. The CDR3 reads CASSPSVTNEKLFF.

The J gene is TRBJ1-1, the V gene TRBV19; as DNA is missing, the TRBD1 call by TCRdb cannot be tested. The CDR3 covers 15 residues. CDR1 and CDR2 from the germline V gene are LNHDA and SQIVND (reference sequence). The CDR3 loop reads CASSSYPPDRAEAFF.

V is TRBV10-3 and J is TRBJ2-3; TCRdb reports TRBD1, a call that lacks DNA to check it against. Germline V gene data show CDR1 as ENHRY and CDR2 as SYGVKD. CDR3 length: 15 residues. The CDR3 sequence: CAISASGSFDDTQYF.

The chain has TRBV19 and TRBJ1-1; the D call from TCRdb, TRBD1, cannot be confirmed without DNA. The CDR3 runs to 13 residues. In germline, CDR1 is LNHDA, CDR2 SQIVND (reference sequence). CDR3 region: CASADRKNTEAFF.

The chain links TRBV5-6 to TRBJ2-7; absent DNA, TCRdb's TRBD2 call cannot be checked. This CDR3 spans 14 amino acids. Germline CDR1 SGHDT, CDR2 YYEEEE. CDR3 region: CASSFGGPSYEQYF.

This chain links TRBV7-9 with TRBJ2-1; TCRdb picks TRBD2, but there is no DNA to check that call. Germline V CDR1 and CDR2: SEHNR, FQNEAQ (reference sequence). This CDR3 has 15 amino acids. The CDR3 sequence is CASSSSYRFHNEQFF.

V usage is TRBV5-4 and J usage is TRBJ2-5. This CDR3 is 12 amino acids long. Germline V gives CDR1 SGHNT, CDR2 YYREEE (reference sequence). The CDR3 is CASRSGIETQYF.

The V and J genes are TRBV18 and TRBJ2-5. CDR1 is KGHSH and CDR2 is LQKENI in the germline V gene. The CDR3 loop spans 13 amino acids. CDR3 in amino acids: CASSPVTQETQYF. Variable domain in full (rest from reference TRBV18 and TRBJ2-5): NAGVMQNPRHLVRRRGQEARLRCSPMKGHSHVYWYRQLPEEGLKFMVYLQKENIIDESGMPKERFSAEFPKEGPSILRIQQVVRGDSAAYFCASSPVTQETQYFGPGTRLLVL.

Considering frequency, this clonotype is medium-sized. The rearrangement uses TRBV6-6 and TRBJ2-5; the TCRdb D gene call, TRBD2, has no DNA to confirm it. The CDR3 covers 13 residues. The germline V gene encodes CDR1 MNHNY and CDR2 SVGAGI (reference sequence). This CDR3 reads CASRAGRYETQYF.

The V gene is TRBV7-6, the J gene TRBJ2-5; TCRdb designates TRBD2, a call that cannot be tested without DNA. Germline assignment: CDR1 SGHVS and CDR2 FNYEAQ. The CDR3 spans 17 residues. CDR3 sequence: CASSLALSSGGGETQYF.

By frequency, this clonotype is medium-sized. The chain has TRBV6-5 and TRBJ2-3. This CDR3 spans 16 amino acids. The germline V gene encodes CDR1 MNHEY and CDR2 SVGAGI. The CDR3 region is CASSYRRLASTDTQYF.

The genes are TRBV12-3 or TRBV12-4 and TRBJ1-6. The CDR3 extends over 14 amino acids. CDR3 in amino acids: CASSLAINSGPLHF.

The chain employs TRBV11-1 and TRBJ2-3; the TCRdb D gene call, TRBD2, has no DNA to confirm it. This CDR3 region has 14 residues. Germline V gives CDR1 SGHAT, CDR2 FQDESV (reference sequence). The chain's CDR3 is CASSFTSVTDTQYF.

The chain employs TRBV18 and TRBJ1-5. Germline loops: CDR1 KGHSH, CDR2 LQKENI. CDR3 length: 13 residues. CDR3 in amino acids: CASSPRLDQPQHF.

The chain recombines TRBV27 with TRBJ1-2; the D call from TCRdb, TRBD1, cannot be confirmed without DNA. Looked up from germline, CDR1 is MNHEY and CDR2 is SMNVEV (reference sequence). The CDR3 totals 15 residues. The chain's CDR3 is CASSLDRGFFYGYTF.

The gene calls are TRBV15 and TRBJ2-1; TCRdb proposes TRBD1, but this gene call is untestable without DNA. The CDR3 contains 14 residues. Germline values: CDR1 LNHNV, CDR2 YYDKDF (reference sequence). The CDR3 here is CATKQAPLRDEQFF.

The chain employs TRBV6-2 or TRBV6-3 and TRBJ1-2; TCRdb gives TRBD1 as the D gene, but with no DNA this cannot be confirmed. Germline assignment: CDR1 MNHEY and CDR2 SVGEGT. The CDR3 consists of 14 residues. CDR3 in amino acids: CASSYDPGAYGYTF.

This clonotype shows up as medium-sized by frequency. The chain combines TRBV19 with TRBJ2-7; TCRdb's D call, TRBD2, is unchecked because there is no DNA. The CDR3 length is 14 residues. Per germline, CDR1 LNHDA and CDR2 SQIVND (reference sequence). CDR3 protein: CASALGPYTYEQYF.